Detailed here is one T cell receptor (beta chain). Its antigen remains unidentified. From germline, CDR1 is SGHRS and CDR2 YFSETQ. CDR3 length: 14 amino acids. V was trimmed by 5 bases and J by 1 base, leaving 9 bases between them. This sample stems from a study of T-cell reconstitution after alpha-beta-depleted transplantation in children. Study results and caveats: Several patients had high TCRbeta diversity at day 60; it came from surviving recipient T cells and thymic progenitors.

Unique molecular identifiers were used to barcode this TCRbeta library. TCRdb reanalysed the PCR reads using MiXCR and keeps one entry per CDR3 protein. The sample includes more than 200,000 distinct CDR3 sequences, about 25% of them seen just once. This rearrangement joins TRBV5-1 to TRBJ2-2, with D possibly matching TRBD2 (5 bases). Material: PBMCs, obtained before TCRalphabeta/CD19-depleted stem cell transplant. This sequence was found in a girl aged 2-10 years with Fanconi anemia, due to receive a stem cell transplant. CDR3 residues: CASRDWLNTGELFF. CDR3 sequence (DNA): TGCGCCAGCAGGGACTGGTTGAACACCGGGGAGCTGTTTTTT.